This entry lists 25 T cell receptor beta chains sequenced from one sample in a study of cytomegalovirus exposure and HLA in healthy donors. Primers: 60 Vbeta forward and 13 Jbeta reverse. Generated by immunoSEQ multiplex PCR, the TCRdb table keeps only in-frame clones and is missing some. The sample has some 150,000 clones, roughly 80% seen once. Sequenced sample: PBMCs. All receptors derive from a man aged 35 to 55 in good health and CMV-seronegative.

The rearrangement joins TRBV9 to TRBJ2-2; 12 positions match TRBD2. The germline V gene has CDR1 SGDLS and CDR2 YYNGEE. V was pared by 9 bases and J by 1 base, with 7 bases of the junction left unmatched. There are 16 residues in the CDR3. The CDR3 loop is CATARGLAGNTGELFF. The CDR3 DNA follows: TGTGCCACCGCCCGGGGACTAGCGGGGAACACCGGGGAGCTGTTTTTT.

The V call is TRBV28, the J call TRBJ2-3; D perhaps matches TRBD2 (5 bases). This CDR3 comprises 13 residues. V was trimmed by 2 bases and J by 9 bases, leaving 12 bases between them. CDR1 and CDR2 from the germline V gene are MDHEN and SYDVKM. The CDR3 protein is CASSLEGGPTQYF. CDR3 bases: TGTGCCAGCAGTTTAGAGGGCGGGCCGACGCAGTATTTT.

The chain combines TRBV20-1 with TRBJ2-2, with D tentatively TRBD1 (5 bases). The CDR3 runs 11 residues. Germline V CDR1 and CDR2: DFQATT, SNEGSKA (reference sequence). V lost 6 bases and J 5 bases, leaving 7 bases between the germline ends. The CDR3 DNA follows: TGCAGTGCGGCAGGGACCGGGGAGCTGTTTTTT. Translation: CSAAGTGELFF.

The rearrangement links TRBV9 to TRBJ1-6; perhaps TRBD1 as D (6 bases). CDR3 length: 17 residues. V was trimmed by 0 bases and J by 5 bases, leaving 15 bases between them. Looked up from germline, CDR1 is SGDLS and CDR2 is YYNGEE. The CDR3 DNA reads as TGTGCCAGCAGCGTAGGTTCCCCAGGGGCGGATAATTCACCCCTCCACTTT. Translated, it gives CASSVGSPGADNSPLHF.

CDR3 protein: CATSIGRTEAFF. CDR3 nucleotides: TGTGCCACCAGCATAGGGAGAACTGAAGCTTTCTTT. This chain joins TRBV15 and TRBJ1-1, with unresolved D. The V end lost 4 bases, the J end lost 5 bases, and 8 bases lay between the germline ends. This CDR3 contains 12 residues. CDR1 is LNHNV, CDR2 YYDKDF, per germline (reference sequence).

This sequence joins TRBV16 and TRBJ1-1; D uncertain. This CDR3 region has 15 residues. Germline V CDR1 and CDR2: KGHSY, FQNENV. V was clipped by 5 bases and J by 1 base, with 14 bases between them. CDR3 region: CASSSIPDWNTEAFF. CDR3 nucleotides: TGTGCCAGCAGCTCCATACCCGACTGGAACACTGAAGCTTTCTTT.

V and J are TRBV27 and TRBJ2-5, with TRBD1 matching over 9 bases. Germline assignment: CDR1 MNHEY and CDR2 SMNVEV (reference sequence). The CDR3 has 17 residues. Trimming took 4 bases from V and 5 from J; bases not matched to a gene: 14. CDR3 amino acids: CASSSFTGTGTIETQYF. The CDR3 DNA is TGTGCCAGCAGTTCCTTTACCGGGACAGGGACGATTGAGACCCAGTACTTC.

The V gene is TRBV18, the J gene TRBJ2-2; TRBD2 matches 8 bases. CDR3 length equals 16 residues. V trimming: 1 base; J trimming: 1 base; junction bases outside the gene matches: 2. Germline V lookup: CDR1 KGHSH, CDR2 LQKENI. The CDR3 DNA sequence: TGTGCCAGCTCACCACGGAGCGGGGGGAACACCGGGGAGCTGTTTTTT. Protein sequence: CASSPRSGGNTGELFF.

This chain connects TRBV19 to TRBJ2-7; D ambiguous. This CDR3 is 13 amino acids long. Per germline, CDR1 LNHDA and CDR2 SQIVND (reference sequence). V shed 5 bases and J shed 6 bases, with 14 bases lying between them. The CDR3 region has the DNA TGTGCCAGTAGTGTAGGTCCCCGGAGCGAGCAGTACTTC. Protein: CASSVGPRSEQYF.

This clone has only one observation. The chain is built from TRBV18 and TRBJ1-2; possible D gene TRBD1, 6 bases. Trimming left V 3 bases short and J 4 bases short, with 12 bases between. In germline, CDR1 is KGHSH, CDR2 LQKENI. This CDR3 spans 14 amino acids. The CDR3 sequence is CASSPLQGTYGYTF. The DNA of the CDR3 is TGTGCCAGCTCACCGCTACAGGGTACCTATGGCTACACCTTC.

V is TRBV9 and J is TRBJ1-4; 8 nucleotides agree with TRBD1. V lost 5 bases and J lost 6; bases outside the gene matches: 9. From germline, CDR1 is SGDLS and CDR2 YYNGEE. This CDR3 is built from 15 residues. In DNA form, the CDR3 reads TGTGCCAGCAGTCAAGAACAGGGGGTGGATGAAAAACTGTTTTTT. Translated, it gives CASSQEQGVDEKLFF.

CDR3 amino acids: CAWSGTLRDRRNPLLNTEAFF. The CDR3 DNA follows: TGTGCCTGGAGTGGTACCCTCCGGGACAGGAGGAACCCATTACTGAACACTGAAGCTTTCTTT. This rearrangement joins TRBV30 to TRBJ1-1; TRBD1 agrees at 8 bases. Trimming removed 1 base from V and 0 bases from J; junction bases left unmatched: 22. CDR3 length: 21 residues. Germline loops: CDR1 GTSNPN, CDR2 SVGIG (reference sequence). Drawing the rest from reference TRBV30 and TRBJ1-1, the complete variable domain is SQTIHQWPATLVQPVGSPLSLECTVEGTSNPNLYWYRQAAGRGLQLLFYSVGIGQISSEVPQNLSASRPQDRQFILSSKKLLLSDSGFYLCAWSGTLRDRRNPLLNTEAFFGQGTRLTVV.

J is TRBJ1-2 and V is TRBV9, with D possibly TRBD1 on 6 matching bases. Trimming pared 7 bases from V and 0 bases from J, leaving 16 bases between. Germline V gene data show CDR1 as SGDLS and CDR2 as YYNGEE. The CDR3 totals 15 residues. CDR3: CASRPPDSSNYGYTF. CDR3 coding DNA: TGTGCCAGCCGGCCCCCGGACAGCTCTAACTATGGCTACACCTTC.

The rearrangement joins TRBV7-2 to TRBJ1-1; a possible D gene is TRBD1 (5 bases). V was cut by 4 bases and J by 4 bases, with 13 bases left in between. This CDR3 region has 14 residues. The germline V gene encodes CDR1 SGHTA and CDR2 FQGNSA. The CDR3 protein is CASSYFGGLTEAFF. CDR3 nucleotide sequence: TGTGCCAGCAGCTACTTTGGGGGACTCACTGAAGCTTTCTTT.

V is TRBV27 and J is TRBJ1-2, with no clear D. V lost 3 bases to trimming and J lost 5 bases, with 10 bases between them. Germline-derived CDR1 and CDR2 are MNHEY and SMNVEV (reference sequence). The CDR3 has 13 residues. The CDR3 coding sequence is TGTGCCAGCAGTTTTCGGGGTACTTATGGCTACACCTTC. The encoded protein is CASSFRGTYGYTF.

This chain links TRBV7-9 with TRBJ1-6, with D maybe TRBD1 (6 bases). The CDR3 contains 16 residues. Germline V CDR1 and CDR2: SEHNR, FQNEAQ (reference sequence). V was shortened by 1 base and J by 13 bases, with 20 bases between the two germline ends. CDR3 nucleotide sequence: TGTGCCAGCAGCTTAGGATCGGGGGGCCTCACATTCCCCCTCCACTTT. It encodes CASSLGSGGLTFPLHF.

The CDR3 nucleotides are TGTGCCAGCAGCTTGGGGGCAAATCAGCCCCAGCATTTT. Amino acids: CASSLGANQPQHF. The J gene is TRBJ1-5, the V gene TRBV7-2; maybe TRBD1 (6 bases). CDR3 length: 13 residues. Germline CDR1 reads SGHTA; CDR2 reads FQGNSA. V lost 3 bases and J 4 bases, leaving 7 bases between the germline ends. Complete variable domain (other parts from reference TRBV7-2 and TRBJ1-5): GAGVSQSPSNKVTEKGKDVELRCDPISGHTALYWYRQSLGQGLEFLIYFQGNSAPDKSGLPSDRFSAERTGGSVSTLTIQRTQQEDSAVYLCASSLGANQPQHFGDGTRLSIL.

This chain links TRBV6-5 with TRBJ2-7, with D possibly matching TRBD1 (5 bases). Germline CDR1 reads MNHEY; CDR2 reads SVGAGI. The V end was cut by 4 bases, the J end by 3 bases, with 10 bases between. The CDR3 is 13 amino acids. CDR3 in DNA: TGTGCCAGCAGTTCCCCCGGACACTACGAGCAGTACTTC. It encodes CASSSPGHYEQYF.

This clone has a handful of counts. This rearrangement joins TRBV7-9 to TRBJ1-4; D perhaps matches TRBD1 (6 bases). The CDR3 extends over 18 amino acids. Germline CDR1 SEHNR, CDR2 FQNEAQ (reference sequence). Trimming took off 2 bases at V and 0 bases at J, with 16 bases between the two ends. CDR3 amino acids: CASSLPPGQIATNEKLFF. Here the CDR3 DNA reads TGTGCCAGCAGCTTACCCCCGGGACAAATAGCAACTAATGAAAAACTGTTTTTT.

In DNA form, the CDR3 reads TGTGCCAGCAGTAGGGAGGTCGCCAGCTCCTACAATGAGCAGTTCTTC. Translating gives CASSREVASSYNEQFF. The chain carries TRBV9 and TRBJ2-1; D is possibly TRBD2 (6 bases). CDR3 size: 16 residues. Germline CDR1 SGDLS, CDR2 YYNGEE. Trimming took 5 bases from V and 0 from J, leaving 15 bases between them.

This clone has more than one count but fewer than ten. The chain links TRBV6-6 to TRBJ1-4, with a possible D match to TRBD1 (5 bases). CDR3 length: 12 amino acids. V lost 6 bases to trimming and J lost 11 bases, with 13 bases between them. Looked up from germline, CDR1 is MNHNY and CDR2 is SVGAGI (reference sequence). CDR3 loop: CASSTSRGKLFF. The CDR3 nucleotides read TGTGCCAGCAGCACGTCGCGGGGGAAACTGTTTTTT.

This chain connects TRBV19 to TRBJ2-7, with 7 bases aligning to TRBD1. CDR3 length equals 16 residues. The ends lost 4 bases at V and 6 bases at J; junction bases unmatched: 15. Germline CDR1 and CDR2: LNHDA and SQIVND (reference sequence). The CDR3 nucleotides are TGTGCCAGTAGTAAGACAGGGCTCAGCACGGCCGCCGAGCAGTACTTC. It yields the protein CASSKTGLSTAAEQYF. Supplemented by reference TRBV19 and TRBJ2-7, the full variable domain reads DGGITQSPKYLFRKEGQNVTLSCEQNLNHDAMYWYRQDPGQGLRLIYYSQIVNDFQKGDIAEGYSVSREKKESFPLTVTSAQKNPTAFYLCASSKTGLSTAAEQYFGPGTRLTVT.

The gene calls are TRBV5-1 and TRBJ2-1, with TRBD1 identical over 8 bases. V trimming: 4 bases; J trimming: 6 bases; junction bases outside the gene matches: 12. The CDR3 runs 16 residues. CDR1 is SGHRS and CDR2 is YFSETQ in the germline V gene. The CDR3: CASSPAPTGVVNEQFF. In DNA form, the CDR3 reads TGCGCCAGCAGCCCGGCACCGACAGGGGTTGTCAATGAGCAGTTCTTC.

The chain is built from TRBV28 and TRBJ2-7; no reliable D call. This CDR3 has 16 amino acids. Looked up from germline, CDR1 is MDHEN and CDR2 is SYDVKM. The V and J ends lost 6 bases and 2 bases respectively, with 20 bases between them. The CDR3 protein is CASSPIGRQAAYEQYF. The CDR3 DNA sequence: TGTGCCAGCAGCCCTATCGGTCGGCAGGCTGCCTACGAGCAGTACTTC.

CDR3 in DNA: TGTGCCAGCAGCTACCGGAGCAATCAGCCCCAGCATTTT. Its translation: CASSYRSNQPQHF. The chain has TRBV6-5 and TRBJ1-5; D is ambiguous. This CDR3 region has 13 residues. CDR1 is MNHEY, CDR2 SVGAGI, per germline. Trimming cost V 6 bases and J 1 base, with 7 bases left between them.